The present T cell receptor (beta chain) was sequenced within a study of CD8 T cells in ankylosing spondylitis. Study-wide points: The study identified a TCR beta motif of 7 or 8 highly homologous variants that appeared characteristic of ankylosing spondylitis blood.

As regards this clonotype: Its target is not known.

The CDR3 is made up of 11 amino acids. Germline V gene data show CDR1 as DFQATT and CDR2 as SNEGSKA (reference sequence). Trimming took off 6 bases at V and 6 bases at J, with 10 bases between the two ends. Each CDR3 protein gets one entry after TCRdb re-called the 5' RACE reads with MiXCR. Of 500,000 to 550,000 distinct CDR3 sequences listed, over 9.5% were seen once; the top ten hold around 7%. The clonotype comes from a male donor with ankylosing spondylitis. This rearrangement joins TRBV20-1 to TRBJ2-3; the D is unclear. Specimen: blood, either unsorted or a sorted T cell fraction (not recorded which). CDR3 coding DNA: TGCAGTGCCCGATTCAAGGATACGCAGTATTTT. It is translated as CSARFKDTQYF.